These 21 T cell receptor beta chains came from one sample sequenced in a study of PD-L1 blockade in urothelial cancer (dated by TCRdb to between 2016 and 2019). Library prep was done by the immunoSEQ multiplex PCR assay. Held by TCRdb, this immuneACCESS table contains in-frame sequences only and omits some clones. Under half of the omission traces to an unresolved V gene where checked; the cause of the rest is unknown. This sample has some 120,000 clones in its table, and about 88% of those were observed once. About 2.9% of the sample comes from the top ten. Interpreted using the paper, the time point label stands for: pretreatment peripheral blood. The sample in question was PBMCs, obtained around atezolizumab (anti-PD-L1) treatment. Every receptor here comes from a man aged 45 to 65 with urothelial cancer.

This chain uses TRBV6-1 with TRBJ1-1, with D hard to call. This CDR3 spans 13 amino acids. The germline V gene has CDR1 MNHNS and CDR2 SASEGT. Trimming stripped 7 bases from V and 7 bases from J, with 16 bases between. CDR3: CASNPTGTGEAFF. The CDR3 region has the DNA TGTGCCAGCAATCCGACGGGAACTGGTGAAGCTTTCTTT.

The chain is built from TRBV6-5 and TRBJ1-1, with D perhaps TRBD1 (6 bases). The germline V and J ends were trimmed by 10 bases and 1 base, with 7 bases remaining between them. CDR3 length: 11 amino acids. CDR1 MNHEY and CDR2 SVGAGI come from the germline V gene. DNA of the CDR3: TGTGCCACGACAGGGAACACTGAAGCTTTCTTT. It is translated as CATTGNTEAFF.

In nucleotides, the CDR3 is TGTGCCAGCAGTTACGTCGGGTCGAACACTGAAGCTTTCTTT. This sequence encodes CASSYVGSNTEAFF. This chain connects TRBV6-5 to TRBJ1-1; D is undetermined. Trimming took 2 bases from V and 1 from J, leaving 8 bases between them. The CDR3 runs to 14 residues. Germline CDR1 is MNHEY and CDR2 is SVGAGI.

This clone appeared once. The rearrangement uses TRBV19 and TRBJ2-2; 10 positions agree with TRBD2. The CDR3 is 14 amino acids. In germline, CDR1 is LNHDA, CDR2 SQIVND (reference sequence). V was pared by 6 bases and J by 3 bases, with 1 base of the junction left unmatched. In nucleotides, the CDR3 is TGTGCCAGTAGAGGACTAGCGGACACCGGGGAGCTGTTTTTT. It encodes CASRGLADTGELFF.

Here the CDR3 DNA reads TGCGCCAGCAGCTTACAGGGGACTGGGGTATACGAGCAGTACTTC. It codes for CASSLQGTGVYEQYF. The chain recombines TRBV5-1 with TRBJ2-7; maybe TRBD1 (7 bases). The CDR3 has 15 residues. Between the trimmed V and J ends, which lost 2 bases and 4 bases, there was a span of 16 bases. CDR1 and CDR2 from the germline V gene are SGHRS and YFSETQ.

The CDR3 protein is CASSPDLAGYTF. The CDR3 DNA follows: TGTGCCAGCTCACCCGATTTGGCCGGCTACACCTTC. The rearrangement joins TRBV18 to TRBJ1-2; D not certain. Trimming cost V 3 bases and J 8 bases, with 10 bases left between them. The CDR3 runs 12 residues. Germline CDR1 reads KGHSH; CDR2 reads LQKENI.

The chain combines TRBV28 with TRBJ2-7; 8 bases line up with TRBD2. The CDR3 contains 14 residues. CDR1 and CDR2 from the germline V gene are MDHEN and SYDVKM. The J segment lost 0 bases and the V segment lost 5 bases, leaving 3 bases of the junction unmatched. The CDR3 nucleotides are TGTGCCAGCAGTAGCGGGAGTCTCTCCTACGAGCAGTACTTC. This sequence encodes CASSSGSLSYEQYF. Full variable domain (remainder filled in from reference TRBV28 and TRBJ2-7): DVKVTQSSRYLVKRTGEKVFLECVQDMDHENMFWYRQDPGLGLRLIYFSYDVKMKEKGDIPEGYSVSREKKERFSLILESASTNQTSMYLCASSSGSLSYEQYFGPGTRLTVT.

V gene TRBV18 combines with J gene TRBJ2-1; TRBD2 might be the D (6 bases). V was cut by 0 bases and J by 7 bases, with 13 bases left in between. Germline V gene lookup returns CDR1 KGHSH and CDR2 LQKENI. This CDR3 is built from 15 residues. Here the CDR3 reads CASSPPGGHRNEQFF. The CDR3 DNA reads TGTGCCAGCTCACCACCGGGAGGCCATAGGAATGAGCAGTTCTTC.

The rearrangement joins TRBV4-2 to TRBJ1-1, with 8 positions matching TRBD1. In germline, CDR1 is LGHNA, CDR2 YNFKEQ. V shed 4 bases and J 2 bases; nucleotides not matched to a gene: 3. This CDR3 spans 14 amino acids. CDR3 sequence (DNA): TGTGCCAGCAGCCTTACAGGGGGTAACACTGAAGCTTTCTTT. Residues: CASSLTGGNTEAFF.

CDR3 sequence (DNA): TGTGCCAGCAGTTTATCGGGACAGGGGACTTCCCAAAGCCTTTATGGCTACACCTTC. Protein: CASSLSGQGTSQSLYGYTF. The gene calls are TRBV27 and TRBJ1-2; 10 bases match TRBD1. The CDR3 is 19 residues long. The V gene's germline CDR1 is MNHEY and CDR2 SMNVEV (reference sequence). With 0 bases clipped from V and 5 bases from J, the junction kept 15 bases outside the gene matches.

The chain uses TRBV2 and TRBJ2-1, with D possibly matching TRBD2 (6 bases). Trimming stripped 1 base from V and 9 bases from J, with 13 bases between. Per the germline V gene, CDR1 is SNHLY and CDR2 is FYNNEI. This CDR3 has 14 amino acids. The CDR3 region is CASSEDPPRGEQFF. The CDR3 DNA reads TGTGCCAGCAGTGAAGACCCCCCGCGGGGTGAGCAGTTCTTC.

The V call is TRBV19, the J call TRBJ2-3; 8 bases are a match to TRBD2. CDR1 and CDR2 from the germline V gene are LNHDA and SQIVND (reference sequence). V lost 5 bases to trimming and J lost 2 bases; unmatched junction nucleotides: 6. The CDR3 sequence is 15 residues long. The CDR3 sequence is CASSRTSGTTDTQYF. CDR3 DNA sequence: TGTGCCAGTAGTCGAACTAGCGGAACCACAGATACGCAGTATTTT.

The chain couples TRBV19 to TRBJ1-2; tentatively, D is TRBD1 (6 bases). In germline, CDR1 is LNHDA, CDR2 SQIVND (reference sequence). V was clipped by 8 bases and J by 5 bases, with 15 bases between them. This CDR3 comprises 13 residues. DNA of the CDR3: TGTGCCAGTCATGAATGGCAGGGGTATGGCTACACCTTC. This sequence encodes CASHEWQGYGYTF.

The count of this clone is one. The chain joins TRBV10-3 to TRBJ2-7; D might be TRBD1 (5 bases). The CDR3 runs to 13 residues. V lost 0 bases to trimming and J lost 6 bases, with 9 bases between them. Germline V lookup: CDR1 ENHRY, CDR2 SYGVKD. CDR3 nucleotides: TGTGCCATCAGTGAGTCGACAGTGGGCGAGCAGTACTTC. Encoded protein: CAISESTVGEQYF.

CDR3 region: CASSDMTGMNEKLFF. DNA for the CDR3: TGTGCCAGCAGTGACATGACAGGGATGAATGAAAAACTGTTTTTT. The chain couples TRBV6-1 to TRBJ1-4, with 7 bases aligning to TRBD1. This CDR3 contains 15 residues. Trimming removed 3 bases from V and 5 bases from J; junction bases left unmatched: 6. CDR1 and CDR2 (germline): MNHNS, SASEGT.

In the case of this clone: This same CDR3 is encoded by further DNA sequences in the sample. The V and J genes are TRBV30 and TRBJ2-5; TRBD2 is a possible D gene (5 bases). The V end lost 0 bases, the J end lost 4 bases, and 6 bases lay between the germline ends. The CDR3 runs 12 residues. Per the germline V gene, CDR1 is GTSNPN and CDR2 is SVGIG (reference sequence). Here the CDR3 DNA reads TGTGCCTGGAGTGTACGGGGAGAGACCCAGTACTTC. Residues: CAWSVRGETQYF.

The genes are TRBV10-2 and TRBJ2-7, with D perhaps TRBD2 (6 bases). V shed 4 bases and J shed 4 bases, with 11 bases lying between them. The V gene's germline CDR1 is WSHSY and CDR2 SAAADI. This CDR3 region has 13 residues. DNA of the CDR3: TGCGCCAGCAGTGCGGGAGAGACATACGAGCAGTACTTC. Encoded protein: CASSAGETYEQYF.

CDR3 residues: CASSLEPEGWGSPLHF. Here the CDR3 DNA reads TGTGCCAGCAGCTTAGAGCCGGAAGGGTGGGGCTCACCCCTCCACTTT. J is TRBJ1-6 and V is TRBV7-8, with D possibly being TRBD1 (5 bases). The V end lost 1 base, the J end lost 10 bases, and 17 bases lay between the germline ends. The CDR3 has 16 amino acids. Germline loops: CDR1 SGHVS, CDR2 FQNEAQ.

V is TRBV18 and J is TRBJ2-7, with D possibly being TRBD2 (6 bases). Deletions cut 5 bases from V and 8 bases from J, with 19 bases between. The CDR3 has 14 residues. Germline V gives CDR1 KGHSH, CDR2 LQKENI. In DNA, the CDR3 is TGTGCCAGCTCAACCGGTCGGGGGATCAGCCAGCAGTACTTC. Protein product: CASSTGRGISQQYF.

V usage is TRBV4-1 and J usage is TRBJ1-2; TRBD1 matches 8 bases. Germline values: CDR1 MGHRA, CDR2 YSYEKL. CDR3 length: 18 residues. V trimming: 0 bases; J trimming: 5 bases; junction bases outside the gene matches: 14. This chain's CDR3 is CASSQDLGDRSGWYGYTF. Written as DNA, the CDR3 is TGCGCCAGCAGCCAAGATCTAGGGGACAGGAGCGGGTGGTATGGCTACACCTTC.

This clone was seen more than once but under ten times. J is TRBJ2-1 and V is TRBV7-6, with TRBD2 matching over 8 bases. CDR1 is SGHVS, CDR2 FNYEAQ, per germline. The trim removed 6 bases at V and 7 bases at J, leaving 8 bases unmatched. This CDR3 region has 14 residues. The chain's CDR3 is CASSAGRAPNEQFF. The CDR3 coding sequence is TGTGCCAGCAGTGCCGGGAGGGCCCCGAATGAGCAGTTCTTC.